The present entry profiles one T cell receptor beta chain with its context. Antigen specificity is unknown. Approximately 9.2 milliliters was the volume of peripheral blood drawn from each donor. With each sample, at least 5 micrograms of total RNA were extracted. With a J-beta primer mix and a sample-barcoded 5' primer, a second PCR ran roughly 6 to 11 cycles. TCRdb processed the 5' RACE reads anew with MiXCR; each CDR3 protein has one entry. The data hold about 680,000 distinct CDR3 sequences, with over 45% observed a single time. V gave up 7 bases and J gave up 5 bases; unmatched junction bases: 18. The CDR3 covers 17 residues. Germline V gene data show CDR1 as SQVTM and CDR2 as ANQGSEA. The data are from a study of blood T cells in healthy people across ages. At the level of the study: Roughly one uniquely barcoded beta molecule per two T cells was captured. Study-wide results and caveats: A greater number of naive CD4+ cells and higher diversity distinguished long-lived donors from aged donors.

The sequenced material came from blood. The sequence was obtained from an older woman in good health. J is TRBJ2-1 and V is TRBV29-1, with 9 bases fitting TRBD2. The CDR3 DNA follows: TGCAGCGCAGCGGCGGGGTGGACGGCGGGAGGGGACAATGAGCAGTTCTTC. Protein product: CSAAAGWTAGGDNEQFF.